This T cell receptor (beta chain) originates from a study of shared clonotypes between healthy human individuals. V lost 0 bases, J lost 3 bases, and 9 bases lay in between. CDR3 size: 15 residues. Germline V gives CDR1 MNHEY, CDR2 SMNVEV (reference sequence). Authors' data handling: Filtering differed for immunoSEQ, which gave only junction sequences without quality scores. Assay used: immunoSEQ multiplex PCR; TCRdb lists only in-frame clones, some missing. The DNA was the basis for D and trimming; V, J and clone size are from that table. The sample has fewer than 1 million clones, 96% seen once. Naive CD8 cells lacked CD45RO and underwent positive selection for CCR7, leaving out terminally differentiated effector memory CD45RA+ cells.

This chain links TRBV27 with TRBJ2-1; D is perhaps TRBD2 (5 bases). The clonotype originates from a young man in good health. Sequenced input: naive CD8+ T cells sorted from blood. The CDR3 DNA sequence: TGTGCCAGCAGTTTATCTGGCGGGTTCTACAATGAGCAGTTCTTC. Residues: CASSLSGGFYNEQFF.